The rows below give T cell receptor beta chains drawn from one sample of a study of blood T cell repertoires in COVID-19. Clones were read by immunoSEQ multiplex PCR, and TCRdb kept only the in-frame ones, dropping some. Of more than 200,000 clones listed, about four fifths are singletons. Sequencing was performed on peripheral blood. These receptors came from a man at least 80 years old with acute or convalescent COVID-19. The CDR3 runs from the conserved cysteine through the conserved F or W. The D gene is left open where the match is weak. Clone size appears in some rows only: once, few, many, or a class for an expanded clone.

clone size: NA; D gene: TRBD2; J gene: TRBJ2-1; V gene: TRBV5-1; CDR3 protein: CASSFRTSGGAEQFF; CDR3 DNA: TGCGCCAGCAGCTTCAGGACTAGCGGGGGGGCCGAGCAGTTCTTC
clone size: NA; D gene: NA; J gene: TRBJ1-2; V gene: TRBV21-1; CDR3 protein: CASSPLRAGGYTF; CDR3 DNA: TGTGCCAGCAGCCCCCTGAGGGCGGGTGGCTACACCTTC
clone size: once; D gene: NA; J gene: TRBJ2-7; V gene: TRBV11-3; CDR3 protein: CASSYQEGYEQYF; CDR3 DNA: TGTGCCAGCAGCTACCAGGAGGGGTACGAGCAGTACTTC
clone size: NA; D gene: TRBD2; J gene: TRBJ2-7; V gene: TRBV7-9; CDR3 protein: CASSFWGSGSYEQYF; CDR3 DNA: TGTGCCAGCAGCTTCTGGGGTAGCGGGAGTTACGAGCAGTACTTC
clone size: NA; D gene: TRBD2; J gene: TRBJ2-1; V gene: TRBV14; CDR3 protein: CASSRRWSGGYNEQFF; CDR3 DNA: TGTGCCAGCAGCCGCCGTTGGAGCGGGGGGTACAATGAGCAGTTCTTC
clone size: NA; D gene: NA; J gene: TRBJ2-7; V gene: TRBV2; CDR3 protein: CASSDRGYEQYF; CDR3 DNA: TGTGCCAGCAGTGACAGGGGCTACGAGCAGTACTTC
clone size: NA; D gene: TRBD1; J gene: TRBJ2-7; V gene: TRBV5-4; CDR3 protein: CASSTEQGASYEQYF; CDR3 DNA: TGTGCCAGCAGTACCGAACAGGGGGCCAGCTACGAGCAGTACTTC
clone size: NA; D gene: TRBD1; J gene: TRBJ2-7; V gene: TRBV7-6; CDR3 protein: CASSLGTGRGYEQYF; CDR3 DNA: TGTGCCAGCAGCTTAGGAACCGGCAGGGGGTACGAGCAGTACTTC
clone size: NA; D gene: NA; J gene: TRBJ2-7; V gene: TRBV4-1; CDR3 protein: CASSLGQTYEQYF; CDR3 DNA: TGCGCCAGCAGCCTCGGACAGACCTACGAGCAGTACTTC
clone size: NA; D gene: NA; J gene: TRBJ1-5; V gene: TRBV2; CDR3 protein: CASSPGPNQPQHF; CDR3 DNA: TGTGCCAGCAGTCCGGGTCCGAATCAGCCCCAGCATTTT
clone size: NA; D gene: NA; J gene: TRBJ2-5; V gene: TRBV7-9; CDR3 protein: CASSLGGRVGGETQYF; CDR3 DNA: TGTGCCAGCAGCTTAGGTGGCAGGGTTGGTGGAGAGACCCAGTACTTC
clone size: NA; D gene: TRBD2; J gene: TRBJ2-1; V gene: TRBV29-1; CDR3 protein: CSGGMTSGVVSEQFF; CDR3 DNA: TGCAGCGGGGGGATGACTAGCGGGGTAGTTAGTGAGCAGTTCTTC
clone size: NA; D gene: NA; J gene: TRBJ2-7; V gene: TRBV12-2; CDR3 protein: CASRFKAGGSYEQYF; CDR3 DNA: TGTGCAAGTCGCTTCAAAGCGGGAGGATCGTACGAGCAGTACTTC
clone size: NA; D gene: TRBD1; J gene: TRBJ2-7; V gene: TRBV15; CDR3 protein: CATSRARGFGDEQYF; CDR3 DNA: TGTGCCACCAGCAGGGCCAGGGGGTTCGGCGACGAGCAGTACTTC
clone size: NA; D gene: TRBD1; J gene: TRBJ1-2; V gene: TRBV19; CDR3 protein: CASSTRTGSWGYTF; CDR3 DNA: TGTGCCAGTAGTACCCGGACAGGGTCTTGGGGCTACACCTTC
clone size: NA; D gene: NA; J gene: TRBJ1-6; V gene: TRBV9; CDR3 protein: CASSSRASYNSPLHF; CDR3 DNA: TGTGCCAGCAGCTCCAGGGCTTCCTATAATTCACCCCTCCACTTT